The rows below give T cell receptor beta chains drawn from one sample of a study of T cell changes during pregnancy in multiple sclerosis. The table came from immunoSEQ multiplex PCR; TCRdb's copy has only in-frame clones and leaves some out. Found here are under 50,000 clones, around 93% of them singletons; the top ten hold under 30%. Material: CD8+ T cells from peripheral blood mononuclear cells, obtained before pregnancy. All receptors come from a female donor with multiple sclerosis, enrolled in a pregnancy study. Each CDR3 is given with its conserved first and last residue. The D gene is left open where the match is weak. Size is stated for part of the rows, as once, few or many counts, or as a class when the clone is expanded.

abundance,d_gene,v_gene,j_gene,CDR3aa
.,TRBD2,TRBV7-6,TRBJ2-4,CASSLGAGGGAAAKNIQYF
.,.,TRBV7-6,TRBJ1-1,CASSLGTGMNTEAFF
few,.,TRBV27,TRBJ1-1,CASSSAGDTEAFF
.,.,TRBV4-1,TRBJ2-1,CASSQEGAEQFF
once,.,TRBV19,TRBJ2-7,CASSIAQGPYEQYF
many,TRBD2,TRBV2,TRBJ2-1,CASSEALAGSYNEQFF
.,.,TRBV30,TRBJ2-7,CAWSVKNREIYEQYF
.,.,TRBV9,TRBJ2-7,CASSESGGWESDEQYF
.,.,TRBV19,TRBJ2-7,CASSIGGGLSYEQYF
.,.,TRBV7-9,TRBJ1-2,CASSLGQRYGYTF
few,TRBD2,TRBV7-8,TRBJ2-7,CASSLELADNYEQYF
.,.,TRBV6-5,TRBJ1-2,CASSYLSGYGYTF
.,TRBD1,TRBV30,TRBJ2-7,CAWDGTGLEQYF
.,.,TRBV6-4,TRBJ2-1,CASSEQWSLQQFF
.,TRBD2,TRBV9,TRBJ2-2,CASSVGGGTGELFF
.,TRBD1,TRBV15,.,CATSRDSSDREYEQYF
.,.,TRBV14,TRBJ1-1,CASSQRAWGTEAFF
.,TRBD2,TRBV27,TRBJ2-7,CASSLSTSGAYEQYF
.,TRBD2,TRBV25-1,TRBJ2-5,CASSGEGSGGPETQYF
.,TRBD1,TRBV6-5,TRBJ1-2,CASRRGQGAGYTF
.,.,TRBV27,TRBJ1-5,CASSLAGVNQPQHF
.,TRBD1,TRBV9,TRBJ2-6,CASSGGDRGAGANVLTF
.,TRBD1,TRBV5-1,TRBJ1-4,CASSLWTGGDEKLFF
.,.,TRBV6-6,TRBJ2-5,CASSYIGSSQETQYF
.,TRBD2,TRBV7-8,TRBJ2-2,CASSPGLARYLNTGELFF
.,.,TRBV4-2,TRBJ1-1,CASSQLRGTEAFF
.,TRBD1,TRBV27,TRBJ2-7,CASSGTAIYEQYF
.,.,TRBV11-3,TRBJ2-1,CASSLDSGDEQFF
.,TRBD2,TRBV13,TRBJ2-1,CASSRGTSAYNEQFF
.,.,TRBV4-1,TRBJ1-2,CASSQGNRAYYGYTF
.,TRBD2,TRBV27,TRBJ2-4,CASSPLPSGRGPQNIQYF
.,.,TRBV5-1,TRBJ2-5,CASSILGGLSETQYF
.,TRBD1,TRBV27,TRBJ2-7,CASSTWTGGDTGHEQYF
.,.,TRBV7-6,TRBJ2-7,CASSSGPVKSSYEQYF
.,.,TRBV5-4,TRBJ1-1,CASSFRIPGQRTRNTEAFF
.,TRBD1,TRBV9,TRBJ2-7,CASSDGTVYEQYF
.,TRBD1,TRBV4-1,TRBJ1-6,CASSPQGETGVNSPLHF
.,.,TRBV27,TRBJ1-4,CASSLQVSRELFF
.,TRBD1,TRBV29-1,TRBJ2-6,CSVVSRDSLSGANVLTF
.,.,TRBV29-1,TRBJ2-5,CSVEDLQGRQETQYF